This T cell receptor beta chain was captured in a study of OX40 agonist ivuxolimab in advanced cancers. With regard to this clone: Its antigen is unknown.

Data came from immunoSEQ multiplex PCR; TCRdb stores just in-frame clones and leaves some out. The data contain roughly 70,000 clones, around 88% of them singletons. The germline gives CDR1 GTSNPN, CDR2 SVGIG (reference sequence). The CDR3 totals 12 residues. The V end lost 2 bases, the J end lost 1 base, and 5 bases lay between the germline ends. Study results and caveats: In CD8+ T cells, expanded clones were on average more numerous than in CD4+. Some nonresponders also had low normalized T-cell clonal expansion.

The cohort excluded patients with autoimmune disease history or systemic immunosuppression. Specimen: CD4+ or CD8+ T cells sorted from blood, collected in a trial of the OX40 agonist ivuxolimab. The receptor was isolated from an adult with an advanced solid tumor such as melanoma, head and neck, liver or kidney cancer. This chain joins TRBV30 and TRBJ2-5; no clear D. The CDR3: CAWSPSQETQYF. The CDR3 nucleotides read TGTGCCTGGAGTCCGAGCCAAGAGACCCAGTACTTC.